This TCR beta chain was observed in a study of T cell responses to AZD1222 COVID-19 vaccine. Germline-derived CDR1 and CDR2 are KGHDR and SFDVKD. The CDR3 contains 14 residues. V was pared by 7 bases and J by 4 bases, with 16 bases between. Only one count was recorded for this clone. Here immunoSEQ multiplex PCR was the method, and the copy in TCRdb shows in-frame clones only, minus some. This table holds under 90,000 clones, roughly 88% found once. The sample consisted of peripheral blood, taken 28 days after the second AZD1222 dose. The TCR was taken from an adult who received the AZD1222 COVID-19 vaccine. The gene calls are TRBV24-1 and TRBJ2-7; no clear D. The CDR3 DNA reads as TGTGCCACCAGCTCTAATGGGGTTTCTTACGAGCAGTACTTC. Protein product: CATSSNGVSYEQYF.